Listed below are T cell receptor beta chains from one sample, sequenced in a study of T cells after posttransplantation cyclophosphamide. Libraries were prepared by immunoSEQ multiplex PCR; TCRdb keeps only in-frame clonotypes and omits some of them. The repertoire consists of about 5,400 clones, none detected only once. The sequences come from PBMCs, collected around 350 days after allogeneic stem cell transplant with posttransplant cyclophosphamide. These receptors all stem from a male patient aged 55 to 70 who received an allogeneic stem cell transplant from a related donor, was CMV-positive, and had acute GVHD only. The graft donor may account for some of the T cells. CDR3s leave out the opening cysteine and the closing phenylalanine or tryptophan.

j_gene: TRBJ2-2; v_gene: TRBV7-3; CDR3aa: ASSRDRGPGELF
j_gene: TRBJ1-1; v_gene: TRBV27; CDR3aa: ASRTAPTRNTEAF
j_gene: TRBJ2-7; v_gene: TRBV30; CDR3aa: AWSNWLGTGRHEQY
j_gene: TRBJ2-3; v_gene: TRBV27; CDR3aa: ASSLTSGKTDTQY
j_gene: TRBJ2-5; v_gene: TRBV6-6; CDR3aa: ASSTSGGAETQY
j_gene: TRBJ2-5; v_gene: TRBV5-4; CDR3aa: ASSLAQETQY
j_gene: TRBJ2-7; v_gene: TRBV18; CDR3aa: ASSGGGTGGSYEQY
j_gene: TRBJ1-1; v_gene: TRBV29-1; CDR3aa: SVSNGGTEAF
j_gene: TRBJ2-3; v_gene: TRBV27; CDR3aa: ASRPGGTDTQY
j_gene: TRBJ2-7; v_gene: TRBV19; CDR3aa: ASGKGQGVHEQY
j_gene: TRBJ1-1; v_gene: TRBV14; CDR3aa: ASSQVTGGTEAF
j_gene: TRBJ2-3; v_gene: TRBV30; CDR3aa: AWSEDRVSDTQY
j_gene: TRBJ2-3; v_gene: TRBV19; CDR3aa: ASSIVGQGPDTQY
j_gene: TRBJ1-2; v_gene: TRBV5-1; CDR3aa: ASSLVLGQGYGYT
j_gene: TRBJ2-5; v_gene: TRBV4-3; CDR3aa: ASSRETGGSHQETQY
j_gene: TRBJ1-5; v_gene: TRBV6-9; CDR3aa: ASSTPPGGRGQPQH
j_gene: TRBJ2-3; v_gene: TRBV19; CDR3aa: ASSIRTGGTDTQY
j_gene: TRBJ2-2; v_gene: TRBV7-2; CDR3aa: ASSLRQGATGELF
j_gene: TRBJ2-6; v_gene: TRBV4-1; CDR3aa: ASSQGLQGRGTGANVLT
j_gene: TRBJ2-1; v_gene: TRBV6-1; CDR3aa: ASSEWGSGHNEQF
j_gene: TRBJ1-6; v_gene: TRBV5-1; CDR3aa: ASSLTGISSYNSPLH
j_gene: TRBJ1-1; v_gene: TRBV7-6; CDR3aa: ASSPGTANTEAF
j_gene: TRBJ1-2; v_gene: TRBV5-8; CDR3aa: ASSLDGGQGYGYT
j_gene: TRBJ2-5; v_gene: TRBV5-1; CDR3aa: ASSLATSEQETQY
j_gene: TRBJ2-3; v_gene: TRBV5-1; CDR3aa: ASSLVADFTDTQY
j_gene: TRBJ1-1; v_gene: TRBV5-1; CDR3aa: ASSNRGQGTEAF
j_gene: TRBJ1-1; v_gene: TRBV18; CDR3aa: ASSPVGANTEAF
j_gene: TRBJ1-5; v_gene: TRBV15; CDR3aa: ATSRDGGASNQPQH
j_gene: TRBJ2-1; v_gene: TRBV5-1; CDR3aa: ASSLAGTGGNEQF
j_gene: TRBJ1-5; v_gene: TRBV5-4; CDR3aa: ASSPGTGNNQPQH
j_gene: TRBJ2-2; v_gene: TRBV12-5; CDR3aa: ASGPPPFAGELF
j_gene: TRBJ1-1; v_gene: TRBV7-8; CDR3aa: ASSWGQGDTEAF
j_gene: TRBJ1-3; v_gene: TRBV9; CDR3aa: ASSAGGQLFSGNTIY
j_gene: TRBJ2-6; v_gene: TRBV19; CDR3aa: ASSMRAGGANVLT
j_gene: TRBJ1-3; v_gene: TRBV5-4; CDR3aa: ASRSTGPGNTIY